The present TCR beta chain was sequenced within a study of T cell responses to AZD1222 COVID-19 vaccine. Per germline, CDR1 KGHDR and CDR2 SFDVKD. V was clipped by 5 bases and J by 3 bases; unmatched bases: 18. CDR3 length: 19 amino acids. Assay used: immunoSEQ multiplex PCR; TCRdb lists only in-frame clones, some missing. Of 150,000 to 200,000 clones detected, about 92% appear once; the ten largest clones hold 3.6%. This chain connects TRBV24-1 to TRBJ2-1, with 7 nucleotides matching TRBD2. Sample: peripheral blood, taken 28 days after the second dose of the MenACWY control vaccine. The receptor was derived from an adult who received the MenACWY meningococcal vaccine as a control. The CDR3 reads CATSVGGVRRLLDYNEQFF. CDR3 DNA: TGTGCCACCAGTGTTGGGGGGGTAAGACGACTACTCGACTACAATGAGCAGTTCTTC.